A selection of T cell receptor beta chains follows, all from one sample in a study of cytomegalovirus exposure and HLA in healthy donors. TCRdb keeps only in-frame clones here, not all; method: immunoSEQ multiplex PCR. The table lists about 73,000 clones, 75% of them singletons, with under 15% in the top ten. The sequenced sample consisted of PBMCs. The receptor set was obtained from a man between 65 and 80 years old in good health and CMV-seronegative. The CDR3 runs from the conserved cysteine through the conserved F or W. Each record gives: V gene, clone size, J gene, D gene, CDR3 protein, CDR3 DNA. D genes are given only for firm matches. Size is stated for part of the rows, as once, few or many counts, or as a class when the clone is expanded.

V gene: TRBV7-2; clone size: NA; J gene: TRBJ2-4; D gene: TRBD1; CDR3 protein: CASSMRQGAKNIQYF; CDR3 DNA: TGTGCCAGCAGCATGCGACAGGGGGCCAAAAACATTCAGTACTTC
V gene: TRBV2; clone size: NA; J gene: TRBJ2-1; D gene: NA; CDR3 protein: CASSFQGRYNEQFF; CDR3 DNA: TGTGCCAGCAGCTTTCAGGGGCGCTACAATGAGCAGTTCTTC
V gene: TRBV5-1; clone size: NA; J gene: TRBJ2-4; D gene: TRBD2; CDR3 protein: CASSLDDGTSGLLAKNIQYF; CDR3 DNA: TGCGCCAGCAGCTTGGATGATGGGACTAGCGGGCTTCTAGCCAAAAACATTCAGTACTTC
V gene: TRBV6-5; clone size: NA; J gene: TRBJ1-1; D gene: NA; CDR3 protein: CASSGQGNTEAFF; CDR3 DNA: TGTGCCAGCAGCGGGCAGGGGAACACTGAAGCTTTCTTT
V gene: TRBV2; clone size: NA; J gene: TRBJ2-5; D gene: NA; CDR3 protein: CASTWLGRLQETQYF; CDR3 DNA: TGTGCCAGCACCTGGTTGGGCAGGCTGCAAGAGACCCAGTACTTC
V gene: TRBV6-1; clone size: NA; J gene: TRBJ2-7; D gene: TRBD2; CDR3 protein: CASSELVLAGVVYEQYF; CDR3 DNA: TGTGCCAGCAGTGAACTTGTGCTAGCGGGAGTAGTGTACGAGCAGTACTTC
V gene: TRBV2; clone size: NA; J gene: TRBJ1-2; D gene: NA; CDR3 protein: CATSGRGGYGYTF; CDR3 DNA: TGTGCCACCTCCGGCCGGGGGGGCTATGGCTACACCTTC
V gene: TRBV5-1; clone size: NA; J gene: TRBJ2-3; D gene: NA; CDR3 protein: CASSWTSTDTQYF; CDR3 DNA: TGCGCCAGCAGCTGGACAAGCACAGATACGCAGTATTTT
V gene: TRBV2; clone size: NA; J gene: TRBJ2-1; D gene: NA; CDR3 protein: CASKEGQSYNEQFF; CDR3 DNA: TGTGCCAGCAAGGAGGGACAGTCCTACAATGAGCAGTTCTTC
V gene: TRBV10-1; clone size: NA; J gene: TRBJ2-7; D gene: NA; CDR3 protein: CASSDSSASSYEQYF; CDR3 DNA: TGCGCCAGCAGTGATTCCAGCGCGAGCTCCTACGAGCAGTACTTC
V gene: TRBV6-5; clone size: NA; J gene: TRBJ2-3; D gene: NA; CDR3 protein: CASNRVVTSTDTQYF; CDR3 DNA: TGTGCCAGCAATCGTGTGGTGACTAGCACAGATACGCAGTATTTT
V gene: TRBV6-5; clone size: NA; J gene: TRBJ1-2; D gene: TRBD1; CDR3 protein: CASRRRTGDYGYTF; CDR3 DNA: TGTGCCAGCAGACGGCGGACAGGGGACTATGGCTACACCTTC
V gene: TRBV5-1; clone size: once; J gene: TRBJ2-7; D gene: TRBD1; CDR3 protein: CASSLARGQVRYEQYF; CDR3 DNA: TGCGCCAGCAGCTTGGCGAGGGGACAGGTTCGGTACGAGCAGTACTTC
V gene: TRBV4-1; clone size: few; J gene: TRBJ2-7; D gene: TRBD2; CDR3 protein: CASSQRSGRNHYEQYF; CDR3 DNA: TGCGCCAGCAGCCAGAGGAGCGGGAGGAACCACTACGAGCAGTACTTC
V gene: TRBV14; clone size: NA; J gene: TRBJ2-7; D gene: TRBD2; CDR3 protein: CASSQGPGLAGAYEQYF; CDR3 DNA: TGTGCCAGCAGCCAAGGACCTGGACTAGCGGGAGCCTACGAGCAGTACTTC
V gene: TRBV28; clone size: NA; J gene: TRBJ1-1; D gene: NA; CDR3 protein: CASRSRNTEAFF; CDR3 DNA: TGTGCCAGCAGATCTCGGAACACTGAAGCTTTCTTT
V gene: TRBV2; clone size: NA; J gene: TRBJ1-2; D gene: NA; CDR3 protein: CASSERGDNYGYTF; CDR3 DNA: TGTGCCAGCAGTGAACGGGGGGACAACTATGGCTACACCTTC
V gene: TRBV5-1; clone size: NA; J gene: TRBJ2-1; D gene: NA; CDR3 protein: CASSLDGGSYNEQFF; CDR3 DNA: TGCGCCAGCAGCTTGGATGGCGGTTCCTACAATGAGCAGTTCTTC
V gene: TRBV4-3; clone size: NA; J gene: TRBJ1-6; D gene: NA; CDR3 protein: CASSQDTVSTYNSPLHF; CDR3 DNA: TGCGCCAGCAGCCAAGACACGGTTTCGACCTATAATTCACCCCTCCACTTT
V gene: TRBV7-2; clone size: NA; J gene: TRBJ1-3; D gene: TRBD1; CDR3 protein: CASSLGTGVGNTIYF; CDR3 DNA: TGTGCCAGCAGCTTAGGAACAGGGGTTGGAAACACCATATATTTT
V gene: TRBV6-1; clone size: NA; J gene: TRBJ2-5; D gene: NA; CDR3 protein: CASSELGGWEQYF; CDR3 DNA: TGTGCCAGCAGTGAATTGGGGGGTTGGGAGCAGTACTTC
V gene: TRBV2; clone size: NA; J gene: TRBJ1-4; D gene: NA; CDR3 protein: CASSQSGVEKLFF; CDR3 DNA: TGTGCCAGCAGTCAATCCGGAGTCGAAAAACTGTTTTTT
V gene: TRBV7-2; clone size: NA; J gene: TRBJ2-1; D gene: NA; CDR3 protein: CASSLVRGGKDEQFF; CDR3 DNA: TGTGCCAGCAGCTTAGTTAGGGGGGGCAAGGATGAGCAGTTCTTC
V gene: TRBV4-3; clone size: NA; J gene: TRBJ2-7; D gene: TRBD2; CDR3 protein: CASSLGFGRATAYEQYF; CDR3 DNA: TGCGCCAGCAGCCTAGGGTTCGGGAGGGCCACCGCCTACGAGCAGTACTTC
V gene: TRBV28; clone size: once; J gene: TRBJ1-4; D gene: TRBD1; CDR3 protein: CASATHRGATEKLFF; CDR3 DNA: TGTGCCAGCGCTACCCACAGGGGCGCGACTGAAAAACTGTTTTTT
V gene: TRBV19; clone size: NA; J gene: TRBJ1-6; D gene: TRBD1; CDR3 protein: CASSLVQGNSPLHF; CDR3 DNA: TGTGCCAGTAGTCTCGTACAGGGGAATTCACCCCTCCACTTT
V gene: TRBV7-2; clone size: NA; J gene: TRBJ2-3; D gene: TRBD2; CDR3 protein: CASSPAGLAGGDTQYF; CDR3 DNA: TGTGCCAGCAGCCCCGCGGGACTAGCGGGAGGAGATACGCAGTATTTT
V gene: TRBV7-6; clone size: few; J gene: TRBJ2-5; D gene: NA; CDR3 protein: CASSFRTSPQETQYF; CDR3 DNA: TGTGCCAGCAGCTTCCGTACTAGCCCTCAAGAGACCCAGTACTTC
V gene: TRBV10-3; clone size: NA; J gene: TRBJ2-5; D gene: TRBD2; CDR3 protein: CAISPRGGGGETQYF; CDR3 DNA: TGTGCCATCAGTCCGAGGGGCGGGGGGGGAGAGACCCAGTACTTC
V gene: TRBV27; clone size: NA; J gene: TRBJ1-6; D gene: NA; CDR3 protein: CASSPPWQGNSPLHF; CDR3 DNA: TGTGCCAGCAGTCCCCCCTGGCAGGGGAATTCACCCCTCCACTTT
V gene: TRBV28; clone size: NA; J gene: TRBJ2-1; D gene: TRBD2; CDR3 protein: CASMTSGGYNEQFF; CDR3 DNA: TGTGCCAGCATGACTAGCGGGGGTTACAATGAGCAGTTCTTC
V gene: TRBV18; clone size: NA; J gene: TRBJ1-6; D gene: NA; CDR3 protein: CASSLDSKNSPLHF; CDR3 DNA: TGTGCCAGCTCACTGGACAGCAAGAATTCACCCCTCCACTTT
V gene: TRBV6-6; clone size: NA; J gene: TRBJ2-4; D gene: TRBD2; CDR3 protein: CASSETSAGGNIQYF; CDR3 DNA: TGTGCCAGCAGCGAGACTAGCGCGGGGGGAAACATTCAGTACTTC
V gene: TRBV5-6; clone size: NA; J gene: TRBJ2-7; D gene: NA; CDR3 protein: CASRGAAYEQYF; CDR3 DNA: TGTGCCAGCAGGGGGGCAGCCTACGAGCAGTACTTC
V gene: TRBV27; clone size: NA; J gene: TRBJ2-1; D gene: TRBD2; CDR3 protein: CASSFSSVASGVRRNEQFF; CDR3 DNA: TGTGCCAGCAGTTTTTCATCGGTGGCTAGCGGGGTGAGGCGCAATGAGCAGTTCTTC
V gene: TRBV2; clone size: NA; J gene: TRBJ1-4; D gene: NA; CDR3 protein: CASVTDYNEKLFF; CDR3 DNA: TGTGCCAGCGTTACAGACTATAATGAAAAACTGTTTTTT
V gene: TRBV5-1; clone size: NA; J gene: TRBJ1-1; D gene: NA; CDR3 protein: CASNNLGGGTEAFF; CDR3 DNA: TGCGCCAGCAACAACCTCGGAGGTGGCACTGAAGCTTTCTTT
V gene: TRBV29-1; clone size: few; J gene: TRBJ2-1; D gene: NA; CDR3 protein: CSVGRSSYNEQFF; CDR3 DNA: TGCAGCGTTGGACGGAGCTCCTACAATGAGCAGTTCTTC
V gene: TRBV12-5; clone size: NA; J gene: TRBJ2-1; D gene: NA; CDR3 protein: CASGLVREWPARDEQFF; CDR3 DNA: TGTGCTAGTGGTTTGGTAAGGGAGTGGCCGGCTCGTGATGAGCAGTTCTTC
V gene: TRBV27; clone size: NA; J gene: TRBJ1-1; D gene: NA; CDR3 protein: CASSLSPGITEAFF; CDR3 DNA: TGTGCCAGCAGTTTATCTCCAGGGATTACTGAAGCTTTCTTT
V gene: TRBV30; clone size: NA; J gene: TRBJ1-1; D gene: NA; CDR3 protein: CAWSVTANTEAFF; CDR3 DNA: TGTGCCTGGAGTGTGACAGCGAACACTGAAGCTTTCTTT
V gene: TRBV9; clone size: NA; J gene: TRBJ1-6; D gene: TRBD1; CDR3 protein: CASSPQGDSPLHF; CDR3 DNA: TGTGCCAGCAGCCCACAGGGGGACTCACCCCTCCACTTT
V gene: TRBV7-6; clone size: NA; J gene: TRBJ2-2; D gene: TRBD2; CDR3 protein: CASSIAGLAGDTGELFF; CDR3 DNA: TGTGCCAGCAGCATAGCCGGACTAGCGGGGGACACCGGGGAGCTGTTTTTT
V gene: TRBV7-2; clone size: NA; J gene: TRBJ2-1; D gene: NA; CDR3 protein: CASSLDRSKQFF; CDR3 DNA: TGTGCCAGCAGCCTAGACAGGTCCAAGCAGTTCTTC
V gene: TRBV7-9; clone size: NA; J gene: TRBJ2-7; D gene: TRBD1; CDR3 protein: CASSPGQGAYEQYF; CDR3 DNA: TGTGCCAGCAGCCCGGGACAGGGGGCTTACGAGCAGTACTTC
V gene: TRBV7-8; clone size: NA; J gene: TRBJ2-1; D gene: TRBD1; CDR3 protein: CASSLAGGLINEQFF; CDR3 DNA: TGTGCCAGCAGCTTAGCAGGGGGCCTAATCAATGAGCAGTTCTTC
V gene: TRBV6-9; clone size: NA; J gene: TRBJ2-5; D gene: NA; CDR3 protein: CASSRSFFGAGTQYF; CDR3 DNA: TGTGCCAGCAGTCGTTCGTTTTTTGGGGCCGGGACCCAGTACTTC
V gene: TRBV9; clone size: NA; J gene: TRBJ2-7; D gene: TRBD1; CDR3 protein: CASSATGGEQYF; CDR3 DNA: TGTGCCAGCAGCGCCACAGGGGGCGAACAGTACTTC